Each of the 5 T cell receptor beta chains below was sequenced from the same sample in a study of tumor and adjacent non-tumor tissue in lung cancer. The library came from three nested PCR rounds adapted from ARM-PCR protocols. Each CDR3 protein is one row after TCRdb ran MiXCR on the multiplex PCR reads. The sample shows more than 55,000 distinct CDR3 sequences, around 82% of them seen only once. The template was RNA from unsorted bulk tissue. The normal lung tissue was taken more than 3 cm from the tumor edge. Input material: distant non-tumor lung tissue. These receptors all stem from a man aged 60-69 years with non-small cell lung cancer.

In its sample, this clonotype was seen many times. V and J are TRBV20-1 and TRBJ2-5; weak D call: TRBD2 (7 bases). V was trimmed by 3 bases and J by 1 base, leaving 15 bases between them. The CDR3 contains 15 residues. CDR1 and CDR2 from the germline V gene are DFQATT and SNEGSKA (reference sequence). The CDR3 spells CSARLGGPLQETQYF. As DNA, the CDR3 is TGCAGTGCTAGGTTGGGGGGGCCACTCCAAGAGACCCAGTACTTC.

Worth noting for this clonotype: The CDR3 ends on some other residue instead of the conserved phenylalanine or tryptophan, so this is likely a read error. The DNA is omitted, as the CDR3 cannot be located on it reliably, and the CDR3 follows TCRdb's listing. CDR3 protein: CASNFPQRDHNKHFV. The chain carries TRBV12-3 or TRBV12-4 and TRBJ2-1; whether TRBD2, the table's D call, matches the DNA was not checked. From its first to its last residue, the CDR3 has 15 amino acids.

Concerning this clonotype itself: One end of the junction varies from germline; a read error may be responsible. V and J are TRBV11-2 and TRBJ2-1; D is possibly TRBD2 (6 bases). The CDR3 consists of 19 residues. Looked up from germline, CDR1 is SGHAT and CDR2 is FQNNGV. The CDR3 DNA reads as TGTACCAGCAGCTCCCTTGGACTAATGAAAAGGTGGGGGACTAATGAGCAGTTCTTC. This encodes CTSSSLGLMKRWGTNEQFF.

The table lists this clonotype with a count of one. The junction departs from germline at one end; a sequencing error may be responsible. The rearrangement joins TRBV6-1 to TRBJ2-6; D not certain. The CDR3 runs 14 residues. The germline gives CDR1 MNHNS, CDR2 SASEGT. CDR3 DNA sequence: TGTGTCAGCAGTGACAACTCTGGAGCCAACATCCTGACTTTC. It is translated as CVSSDNSGANILTF.

The J gene is TRBJ1-1, the V gene TRBV4-1, with unresolved D. Per germline, CDR1 MGHRA and CDR2 YSYEKL. The CDR3 has 16 residues. V was pared by 0 bases and J by 8 bases, with 19 bases between. The CDR3 region has the DNA TGCGCCAGCAGCCAAGAAGTTTGGGGTGGTATCACAGAAGCTTTCTTT. It codes for CASSQEVWGGITEAFF.